This entry is about one T cell receptor (beta chain). Its recognized antigen is unknown. The input lacks base qualities; no much larger clone sits a single base away. The germline V gene yields SGHRS for CDR1 and YFSETQ for CDR2. From cysteine to phenylalanine, the CDR3 is 17 amino acids long. The sequence is cut down to CDR3 DNA, 51 bases in frame from base 1. V ends up 4 bases short and J 2 bases short, with an unmatched junction base count of 12. This entry belongs to a study of shared clonotypes between healthy human individuals (dated by TCRdb to about 2020). With regard to the full study: A few men and two women, aged 18 to 49 years, made up the cohort. Per donor, three plates each were used for CD4 naive and CD4 memory, two for CD8 naive, and one for CD8 memory. Blood TCR repertoires of four to six healthy adults were deeply sequenced to estimate repertoire size and the extent of clonotype sharing between individuals. Different laboratories and diverse techniques were used to prepare libraries and sequence TCR repertoires, to increase sequencing depth and limit assay-specific biases. Leukapheresis yielded between about 0.9 and 9 billion PBMCs per donor. The research as a whole found: Based on pairwise subsampling, the degree of clonotype sharing among donors was expected to be affected by sequencing depth. The genetic and exposure-history diversity represented was limited by the small number of donors. When a handful of donors were compared, the shared fraction of clonotypes was 5% to 6.5% for naive CD4, around 4% for naive CD8, roughly 2.5% for memory CD4, and 0.35% to 0.4% for memory CD8. Even with the large sequencing depth, rarefaction of the sorted-subset datasets indicated that sequencing was incomplete. Clonotypes shared by all four sorted-subset donors showed higher generation probabilities than non-shared clonotypes. Naive subsets generally had larger estimated clonotype richness than memory subsets did. Sampling was restricted to blood, and TCR repertoires in tissues likely differ from the TCR repertoires found in blood.

The donors were healthy, HIV-negative adults with no recently reported acute infections or vaccinations. All donors were Caucasian adults living in Nashville, Tennessee, USA. CD4+ T cells were enriched through magnetic negative selection, after which naive cells were positively selected on CD45RA and the remaining negative fraction served as the memory subset. Blood was collected by leukapheresis, and PBMCs were isolated by Ficoll-Histopaque density gradient centrifugation and then cryopreserved in liquid nitrogen vapor phase. Analytical flow cytometry was used to check the purity and quantity of every magnetically sorted T cell population. Genomic DNA was isolated from every sorted fraction and measured by UV absorbance on a Nanodrop 2000c. Using the deep immunoSEQ assay, TCR CDR3 regions were amplified from genomic DNA by multiplex PCR. Extracted genomic DNA from each cell subset was distributed evenly across all wells of several immunoSEQ 96-well plates, and each plate was treated as a replicate. For sorted subsets, each replicate PCR was loaded with around 200 ng genomic DNA, equivalent to some 31,000 T cell genomes. Purified libraries were quantified with a Qubit 3.0 fluorometer, sized on a Bioanalyzer 2100, and re-quantified with the KAPA Library Quantification kit. Every immunoSEQ 96-well plate was sequenced on a dedicated single-read 150-cycle Illumina NextSeq 550 flow cell. Regarding the original processing steps: Because the immunoSEQ output held only junctional sequences and lacked quality scores, the filtering could not match the filtering applied to full-length reads. To assign V/J genes and CDR3, sequences were annotated against IMGT germline references using PyIR, a Python wrapper for IgBLAST v1.9. Reads were filtered out if the reads had weak V/J assignments (E-value above 1e-6), no CDR3, stop codons, out-of-frame junctions, or ambiguous translated residues. V3J clonotypes were defined as sequences sharing the same inferred V gene, J gene, and CDR3 amino acid sequence. Percentage overlap between repertoires was calculated by dividing the number of shared unique clonotypes by the size of the smaller repertoire. RTK rarefaction, the Chao1 estimator, and Recon v2.1 estimates of unobserved clonotypes were used to assess repertoire richness. Generation probabilities for all TCRbeta clonotypes obtained by the gDNA method from a handful of donors were computed using OLGA. Not all clones reach the TCRdb copy of this immuneACCESS table, which keeps in-frame sequences only. Checked studies attribute under half of the gap to unresolved V genes and leave the rest unexplained. V and J calls and clone size come straight from that table; D and trimming were deduced from the DNA. The sample includes 2 million to 2.5 million clones, with approximately 95% observed a single time. The biggest ten clones account for around 0.13% of the sample.

Sequenced: naive CD4+ T cells sorted from blood. The cell subset or site label, read with the paper, signifies: CD45RA+ positively selected. Rearrangement joined TRBV5-1 to TRBJ2-4; 7 central bases correspond to TRBD2. This receptor was obtained from a young man in good health. Here the CDR3 is given as CASSAQLASGPKNIQYF. The nucleotide sequence is TGCGCCAGCAGCGCCCAGCTGGCTAGCGGACCCAAAAACATTCAGTACTTC.